These 9 T cell receptor beta chains share one sample of origin, sequenced in a study of cytomegalovirus exposure and HLA in healthy donors. With 60 Vbeta and 13 Jbeta primers, the PCR was carried out. The protocol was immunoSEQ multiplex PCR, while the TCRdb copy is restricted to in-frame clones and leaves out a portion. The sample yields about 200,000 clones, around 88% seen once. Sequencing input: PBMCs. The receptors come from a man between 35 and 55 years old in good health and CMV-seropositive.

CDR3 loop: CATSREVAGNTGELFF. The CDR3 nucleotides are TGTGCCACCAGCAGAGAGGTAGCGGGGAACACCGGGGAGCTGTTTTTT. The V and J genes are TRBV15 and TRBJ2-2; 7 bases map to TRBD2. Germline V gene lookup returns CDR1 LNHNV and CDR2 YYDKDF (reference sequence). V gave up 0 bases and J gave up 1 base; unmatched junction bases: 2. The CDR3 has 16 amino acids.

This chain uses TRBV6-4 with TRBJ2-1; TRBD2 might be the D (5 bases). CDR1 MRHNA and CDR2 SNTAGT come from the germline V gene. This CDR3 has 12 amino acids. The ends were cut back, 3 bases at V and 10 bases at J, with 10 bases in the middle. The CDR3 sequence is CASSDLGGEQFF. As DNA, the CDR3 is TGTGCCAGCAGTGATCTTGGCGGGGAGCAGTTCTTC.

The J gene is TRBJ2-7, the V gene TRBV6-4, with D perhaps TRBD2 (6 bases). There are 13 residues in the CDR3. V dropped 3 bases and J dropped 6 bases, with 12 bases sitting between them. Germline values: CDR1 MRHNA, CDR2 SNTAGT. CDR3 bases: TGTGCCAGCAGTGAACAGGCGGGAACCGAGCAGTACTTC. Its translation is CASSEQAGTEQYF.

The V call is TRBV5-6, the J call TRBJ1-2, with unresolved D. Looked up from germline, CDR1 is SGHDT and CDR2 is YYEEEE. V was trimmed by 2 bases and J by 2 bases, leaving 13 bases between them. The CDR3 spans 15 residues. DNA of the CDR3: TGTGCCAGCAGCTTTCGTTGGACTTCAAACTATGGCTACACCTTC. Its protein product is CASSFRWTSNYGYTF.

The chain combines TRBV30 with TRBJ1-5, with D maybe TRBD1 (6 bases). The germline CDR1 and CDR2 sequences are GTSNPN and SVGIG (reference sequence). Trimming shortened V by 0 bases and J by 7 bases, and 10 bases separated the two germline ends. The CDR3 extends over 13 amino acids. For the CDR3, the DNA is TGTGCCTGGAGTGTAGCAGGGGAACAGCCCCAGCATTTT. Translation: CAWSVAGEQPQHF.

The chain is built from TRBV11-1 and TRBJ1-3, with D hard to call. V shed 0 bases and J shed 8 bases, with 5 bases lying between them. Germline assignment: CDR1 SGHAT and CDR2 FQDESV (reference sequence). The CDR3 contains 12 residues. CDR3 nucleotide sequence: TGTGCCAGCAGCTTAGCGGCGGACACCATATATTTT. Protein: CASSLAADTIYF.

V is TRBV5-1 and J is TRBJ2-5; the D gene is possibly TRBD1 (6 bases). The CDR3 loop spans 14 amino acids. Germline V gives CDR1 SGHRS, CDR2 YFSETQ. Trimming shortened V by 1 base and J by 4 bases, and 11 bases separated the two germline ends. CDR3 sequence (DNA): TGCGCCAGCAGCTTGACAGGGCGCTCAGAGACCCAGTACTTC. Its translation is CASSLTGRSETQYF. Filled out from reference TRBV5-1 and TRBJ2-5, the complete variable domain reads KAGVTQTPRYLIKTRGQQVTLSCSPISGHRSVSWYQQTPGQGLQFLFEYFSETQRNKGNFPGRFSGRQFSNSRSEMNVSTLELGDSALYLCASSLTGRSETQYFGPGTRLLVL.

The chain recombines TRBV7-9 with TRBJ2-1; 9 bases agree with TRBD2. Germline V gives CDR1 SEHNR, CDR2 FQNEAQ (reference sequence). Trimming at V came to 3 bases and at J to 2 bases, leaving 2 bases not matched to a gene. This CDR3 is built from 15 residues. CDR3 in amino acids: CASSLAGGPYNEQFF. The CDR3 DNA reads as TGTGCCAGCAGCTTGGCGGGAGGGCCCTACAATGAGCAGTTCTTC.

The chain couples TRBV30 to TRBJ1-5; D is unclear. Germline V gene data show CDR1 as GTSNPN and CDR2 as SVGIG (reference sequence). With 2 bases removed from V and 4 bases from J, the gap between germline ends came to 18 bases. The CDR3 runs 16 residues. The CDR3 here is CAWSTGGRLPNQPQHF. CDR3 bases: TGTGCCTGGAGTACGGGAGGCAGGCTGCCGAATCAGCCCCAGCATTTT.